Each of the 6 T cell receptor beta chains below was sequenced from the same sample in a study of blood T cells in healthy people across ages. Primers used in a second PCR of roughly 6 to 11 cycles were a sample-barcoded 5' primer and a J-beta primer mix. TCRdb recomputed calls from the 5' RACE reads with MiXCR, one row per CDR3 protein. The repertoire includes around 1,000,000 distinct CDR3 sequences, 25% of them detected once, and 0.65% to 0.75% sits in the top ten. The sample was also linked to a second study, of T cells of mothers and their children.

Sequencing was carried out using blood. The source is a girl aged 2 to 10 in good health.

This chain links TRBV25-1 with TRBJ2-5; the match to TRBD1 covers 9 bases. TRBJ2-7 explains the end of the DNA better; the J call may be wrong. This CDR3 spans 18 amino acids. Germline V gives CDR1 MGHDK, CDR2 SYGVNS. This CDR3 is CASSEYYWNRDRAYEQYF. CDR3 DNA: TGTGCCAGCAGTGAATATTATTGGAACCGGGACAGGGCCTACGAGCAGTACTTC.

This clonotype was detected only a few times. CDR3 sequence: CSAAGGVGETQYF. The CDR3 DNA follows: TGCAGTGCAGCGGGGGGGGTTGGAGAGACCCAGTACTTC. V usage is TRBV20-1 and J usage is TRBJ2-5, with 10 bases matching TRBD2. CDR1 is DFQATT, CDR2 SNEGSKA, per germline (reference sequence). V shed 6 bases, J shed 4 bases, and the junction held 5 bases outside the gene matches. This CDR3 is 13 amino acids long.

This clonotype was observed a handful of times. CDR3: CSVVQLNTEAFF. The CDR3 region has the DNA TGCAGCGTTGTTCAGTTGAACACTGAAGCTTTCTTT. This chain joins TRBV29-1 and TRBJ1-1; the D is unclear. Per germline, CDR1 SQVTM and CDR2 ANQGSEA. V lost 4 bases and J 0 bases, leaving 6 bases between the germline ends. The CDR3 sequence is 12 residues long.

The V call is TRBV7-2, the J call TRBJ2-6, with D perhaps being TRBD1 or TRBD2 (5 bases each). The CDR3 loop spans 19 amino acids. Germline values: CDR1 SGHTA, CDR2 FQGNSA. V lost 5 bases to trimming and J lost 0 bases, with 20 bases between them. The CDR3 sequence: CASSPRWDAGGSGANVLTF. For the CDR3, the DNA is TGTGCCAGCAGCCCCAGGTGGGATGCTGGGGGCTCTGGGGCCAACGTCCTGACTTTC.

This clonotype was observed a few times. This chain connects TRBV6-2 or TRBV6-3 to TRBJ2-1; tentatively, D is TRBD2 (5 bases). Trimming stripped 10 bases from V and 2 bases from J, with 24 bases between. CDR3 length: 17 residues. Germline V gene data show CDR1 as MNHEY and CDR2 as SVGEGT. This CDR3 reads CATQPRLHPTTYNEQFF. CDR3 coding DNA: TGTGCCACCCAACCCCGACTACACCCGACTACCTACAATGAGCAGTTCTTC.

The gene calls are TRBV4-2 and TRBJ2-1; tentatively, D is TRBD2 (7 bases). The V gene's germline CDR1 is LGHNA and CDR2 YNFKEQ. Trimming pared 4 bases from V and 4 bases from J, leaving 17 bases between. The CDR3 sequence is 16 residues long. CDR3 bases: TGTGCCAGCAGCCTAGGGGGGGGGTCGGCGTACAATGAGCAGTTCTTC. Its translation is CASSLGGGSAYNEQFF.